The clone carrying this T cell receptor beta chain turned up a few times. What it recognizes is unknown. This sample was taken from a study of somatic mutations in cytotoxic T cells in rheumatoid arthritis. Study findings and constraints: What antigens the expanded CD8+ clones targeted remained unknown. TRBV07 appeared slightly underrepresented in the rheumatoid arthritis patients. That finding was not adjusted to account for multiple comparisons.

CDR1 is MRHNA and CDR2 is SNTAGT in the germline V gene. V gave up 4 bases and J gave up 1 base; unmatched junction bases: 5. The CDR3 length is 15 residues. Positive selection with magnetic beads achieved the isolation of CD4+ and CD8+ cells, followed by a flow cytometry check of purity. Clones were sequenced by immunoSEQ multiplex PCR, and TCRdb holds only the in-frame ones, with some missing. The sample yields 2,500 to 3,000 clones, around 63% seen once. The chain joins TRBV6-4 to TRBJ2-3; TRBD2 aligns across 7 bases. The receptor's source is a woman aged 18-29 years with rheumatoid arthritis. The sequenced sample was CD8+ T cells sorted from synovial fluid. CDR3 residues: CASSALGGGTDTQYF. The CDR3 region has the DNA TGTGCCAGCAGTGCTTTGGGAGGGGGCACAGATACGCAGTATTTT.